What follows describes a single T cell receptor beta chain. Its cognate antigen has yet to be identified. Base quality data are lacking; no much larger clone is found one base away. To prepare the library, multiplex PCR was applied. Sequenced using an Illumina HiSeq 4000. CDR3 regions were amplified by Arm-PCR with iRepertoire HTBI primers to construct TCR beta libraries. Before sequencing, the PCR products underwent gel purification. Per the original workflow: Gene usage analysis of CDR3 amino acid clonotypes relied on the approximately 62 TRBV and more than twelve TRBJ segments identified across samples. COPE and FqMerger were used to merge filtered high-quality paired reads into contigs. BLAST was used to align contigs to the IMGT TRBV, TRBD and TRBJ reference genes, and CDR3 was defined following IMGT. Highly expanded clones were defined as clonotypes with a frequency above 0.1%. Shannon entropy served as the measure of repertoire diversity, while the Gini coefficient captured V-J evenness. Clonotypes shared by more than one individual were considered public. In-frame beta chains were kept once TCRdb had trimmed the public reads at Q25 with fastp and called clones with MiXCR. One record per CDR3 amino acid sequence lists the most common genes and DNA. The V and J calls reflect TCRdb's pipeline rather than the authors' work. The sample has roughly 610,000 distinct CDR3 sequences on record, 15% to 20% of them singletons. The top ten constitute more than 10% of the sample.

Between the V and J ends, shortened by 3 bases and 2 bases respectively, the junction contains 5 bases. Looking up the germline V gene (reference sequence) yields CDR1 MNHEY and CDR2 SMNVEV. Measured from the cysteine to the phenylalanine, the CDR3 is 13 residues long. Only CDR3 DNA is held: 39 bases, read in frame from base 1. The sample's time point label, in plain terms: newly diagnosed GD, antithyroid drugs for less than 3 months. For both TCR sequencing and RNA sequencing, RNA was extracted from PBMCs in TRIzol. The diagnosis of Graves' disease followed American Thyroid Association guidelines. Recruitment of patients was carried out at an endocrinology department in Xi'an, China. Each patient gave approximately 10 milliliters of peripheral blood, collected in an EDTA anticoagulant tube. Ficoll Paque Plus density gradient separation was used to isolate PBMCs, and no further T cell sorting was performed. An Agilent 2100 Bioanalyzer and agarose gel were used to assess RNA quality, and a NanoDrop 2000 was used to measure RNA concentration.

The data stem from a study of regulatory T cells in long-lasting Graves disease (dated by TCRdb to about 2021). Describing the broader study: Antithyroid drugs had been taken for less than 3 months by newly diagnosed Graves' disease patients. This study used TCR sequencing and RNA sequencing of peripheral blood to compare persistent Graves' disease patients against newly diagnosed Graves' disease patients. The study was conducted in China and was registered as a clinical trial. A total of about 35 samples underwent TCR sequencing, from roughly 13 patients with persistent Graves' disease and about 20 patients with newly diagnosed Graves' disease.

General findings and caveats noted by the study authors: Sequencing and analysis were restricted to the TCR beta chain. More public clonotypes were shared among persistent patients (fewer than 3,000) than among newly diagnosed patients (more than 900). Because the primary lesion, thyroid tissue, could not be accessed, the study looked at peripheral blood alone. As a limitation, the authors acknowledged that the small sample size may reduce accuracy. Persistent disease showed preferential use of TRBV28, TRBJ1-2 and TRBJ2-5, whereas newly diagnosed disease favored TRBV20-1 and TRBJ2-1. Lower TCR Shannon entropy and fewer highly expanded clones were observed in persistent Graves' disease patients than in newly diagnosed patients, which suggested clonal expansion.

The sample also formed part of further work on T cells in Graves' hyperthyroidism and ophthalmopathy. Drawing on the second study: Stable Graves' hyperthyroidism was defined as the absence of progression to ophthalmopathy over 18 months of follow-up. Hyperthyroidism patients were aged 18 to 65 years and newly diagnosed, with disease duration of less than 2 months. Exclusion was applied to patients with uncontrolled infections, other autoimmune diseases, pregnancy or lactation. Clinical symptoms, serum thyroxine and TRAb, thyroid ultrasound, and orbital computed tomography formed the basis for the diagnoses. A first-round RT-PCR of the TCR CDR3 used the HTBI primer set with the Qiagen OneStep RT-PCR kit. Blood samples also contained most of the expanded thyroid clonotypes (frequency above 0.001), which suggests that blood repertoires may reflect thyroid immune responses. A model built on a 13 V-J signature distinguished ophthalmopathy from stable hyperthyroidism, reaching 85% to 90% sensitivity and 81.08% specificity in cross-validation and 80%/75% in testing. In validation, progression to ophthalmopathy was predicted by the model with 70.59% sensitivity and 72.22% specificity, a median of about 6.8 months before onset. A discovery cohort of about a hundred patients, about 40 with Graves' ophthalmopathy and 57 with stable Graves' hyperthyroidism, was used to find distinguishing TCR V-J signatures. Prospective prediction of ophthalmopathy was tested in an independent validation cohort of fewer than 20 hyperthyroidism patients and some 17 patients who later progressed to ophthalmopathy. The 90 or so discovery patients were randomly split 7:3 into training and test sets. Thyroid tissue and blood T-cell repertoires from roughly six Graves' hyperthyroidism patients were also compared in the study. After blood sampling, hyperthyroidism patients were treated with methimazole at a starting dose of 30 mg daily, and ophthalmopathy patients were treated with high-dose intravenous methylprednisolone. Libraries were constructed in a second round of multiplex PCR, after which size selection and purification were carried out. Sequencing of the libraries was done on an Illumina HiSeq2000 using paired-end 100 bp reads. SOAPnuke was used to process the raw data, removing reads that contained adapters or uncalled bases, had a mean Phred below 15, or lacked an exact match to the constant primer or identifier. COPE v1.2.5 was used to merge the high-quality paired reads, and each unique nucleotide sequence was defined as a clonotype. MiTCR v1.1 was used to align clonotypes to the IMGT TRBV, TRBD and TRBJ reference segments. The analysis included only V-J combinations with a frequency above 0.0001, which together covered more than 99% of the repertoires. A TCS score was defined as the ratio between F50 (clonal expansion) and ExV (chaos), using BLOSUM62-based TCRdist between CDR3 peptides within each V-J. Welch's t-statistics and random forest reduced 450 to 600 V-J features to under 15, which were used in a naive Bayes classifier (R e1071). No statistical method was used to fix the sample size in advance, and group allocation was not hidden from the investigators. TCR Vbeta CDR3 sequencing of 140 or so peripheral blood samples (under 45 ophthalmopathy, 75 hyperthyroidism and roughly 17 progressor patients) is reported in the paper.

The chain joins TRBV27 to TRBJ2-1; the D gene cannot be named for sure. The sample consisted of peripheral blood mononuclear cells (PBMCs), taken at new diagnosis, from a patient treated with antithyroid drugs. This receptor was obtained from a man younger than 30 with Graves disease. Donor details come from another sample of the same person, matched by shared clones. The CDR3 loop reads CASSFTPYNEQFF. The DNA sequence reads TGTGCCAGCAGTTTTACTCCCTACAATGAGCAGTTCTTC.